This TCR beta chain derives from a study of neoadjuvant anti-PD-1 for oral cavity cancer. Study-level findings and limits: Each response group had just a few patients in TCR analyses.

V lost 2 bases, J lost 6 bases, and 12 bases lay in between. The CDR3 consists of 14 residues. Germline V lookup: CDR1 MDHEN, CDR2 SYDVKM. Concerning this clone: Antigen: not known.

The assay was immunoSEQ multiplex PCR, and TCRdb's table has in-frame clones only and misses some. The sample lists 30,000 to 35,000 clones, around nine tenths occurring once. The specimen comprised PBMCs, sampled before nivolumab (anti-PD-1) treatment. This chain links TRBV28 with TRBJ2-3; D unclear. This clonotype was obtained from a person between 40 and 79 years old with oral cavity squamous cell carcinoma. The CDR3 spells CASSLGGQRDTQYF. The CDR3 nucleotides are TGTGCCAGCAGTTTAGGCGGCCAGAGGGATACGCAGTATTTT.